These 4 T cell receptor beta chains were all obtained from the same sample, sequenced in a study of blood T cells in healthy people across ages. A second PCR, run for 7 to 11 cycles, used a sample-barcoded 5' primer plus a J-beta primer mix. Via MiXCR, TCRdb re-called the 5' RACE reads, giving one row per CDR3 protein. The sample lists approximately 320,000 distinct CDR3 sequences, 25% to 30% seen once, with 29% in the top ten. Sequencing input: blood. These receptors all stem from a woman aged 65 to 85 in good health.

The chain couples TRBV7-8 to TRBJ2-5; 15 nucleotides agree with TRBD2. The DNA end favors TRBJ2-1, so the J call may be wrong. The CDR3 totals 18 residues. The germline V gene encodes CDR1 SGHVS and CDR2 FQNEAQ. The DNA of the CDR3 is TGTGCCAGCAGCTCCCCGAGGACTAGCGGGGGGGTAAACAATGAGCAGTTCTTC. It is translated as CASSSPRTSGGVNNEQFF.

This clonotype occurred a few times. The chain is built from TRBV5-1 and TRBJ2-7, with a weak D call TRBD1 (6 bases). Germline CDR1 is SGHRS and CDR2 is YFSETQ. Deletions cut 7 bases from V and 3 bases from J, with 20 bases between. This CDR3 is 15 amino acids long. CDR3 residues: CASSPGDRDVYEQYF. The DNA of the CDR3 is TGCGCCAGCTCACCAGGGGACCGGGACGTCTACGAGCAGTACTTC.

The table lists this clonotype with a few counts. The chain joins TRBV4-3 to TRBJ2-5, with D uncertain. From germline, CDR1 is LGHNA and CDR2 YSLEER. Trimming stripped 0 bases from V and 5 bases from J, with 13 bases between. The CDR3 has 15 amino acids. The CDR3 region is CASSQDSSGGETQYF. CDR3 sequence (DNA): TGCGCCAGCAGCCAAGATTCGTCTGGTGGGGAGACCCAGTACTTC.

V gene TRBV7-2 combines with J gene TRBJ2-3; tentative D call: TRBD1 (6 bases). V was shortened by 3 bases and J by 6 bases, with 13 bases between the two germline ends. Germline CDR1 is SGHTA and CDR2 is FQGNSA. This CDR3 is 14 amino acids long. In nucleotides, the CDR3 is TGTGCCAGCAGCTTGGGGGCCTCTTCTGATACGCAGTATTTT. Translated: CASSLGASSDTQYF.